The following is a T cell receptor (beta chain) sequence with its context. The sample is drawn from a study of cytomegalovirus exposure and HLA in healthy donors. In nominal health when sampled, donors likely had unrecorded immune exposures nonetheless. Trimming took 3 bases from V and 8 from J; bases not matched to a gene: 6. The CDR3 sequence is 14 residues long. Germline V lookup: CDR1 MGHDK, CDR2 SYGVNS. PCR employed 60 Vbeta and 13 Jbeta primers. The table came from immunoSEQ multiplex PCR; TCRdb's copy has only in-frame clones and leaves some out. The sample is made up of around 53,000 clones, and the top ten hold around 12% of it.

The specimen sequenced was PBMCs. This TCR was recovered from a man between 18 and 29 years old in good health and CMV-seropositive. The chain recombines TRBV25-1 with TRBJ1-4, with 7 bases that match TRBD1. CDR3: CASSDRQGGEKLFF. For the CDR3, the DNA is TGTGCCAGCAGTGATCGACAGGGAGGCGAAAAACTGTTTTTT.